A single T cell receptor beta chain is shown here with its context. The antigen remains undetermined. These data come from a study of identifying expanded T cells in peripheral blood. Method: immunoSEQ multiplex PCR; TCRdb's copy keeps in-frame clones and lacks some. The sample consists of about 86,000 clones, 70% to 90% of them appearing once. Collection occurred without any documented infections or immune events in donors. Study-wide findings and caveats: Differentially abundant clones: about 1.2 between replicates, approximately 16 at approximately two weeks, less than 20 at four.

This sequence originates from a person aged 18 to 75 in good health. The specimen was blood.

CDR3 in amino acids: CASSVRGQQPQHF. The CDR3 DNA reads TGTGCCAGCAGCGTGAGGGGCCAGCAGCCCCAGCATTTT. The genes are TRBV11-3 and TRBJ1-5, with a weak D call TRBD1 (5 bases). V was clipped by 5 bases and J by 7 bases, with 12 bases between them. Germline V gene data show CDR1 as SGHNT and CDR2 as YENEEA. The CDR3 consists of 13 residues.